This T cell receptor (beta chain) was sequenced in a study of T-cell memory formation after mild COVID-19. Constant-segment primers served in 5'RACE that generated TCR alpha and TCR beta cDNA libraries bearing sample barcodes and UMIs. TCRdb analysed the 5' RACE reads with MiXCR anew, one entry per CDR3 protein. Of 57,000 or so distinct CDR3 sequences listed, approximately 9% are singletons. The V and J ends lost 5 bases and 6 bases, in that order; junction bases with no gene match: 12. The CDR3 is made up of 15 amino acids. Looked up from germline, CDR1 is LNHDA and CDR2 is SQIVND (reference sequence).

The source is a man aged 18 to 35 who had mild COVID-19 (a few samples of this study predate the infection). Cell type and time point are not known. The sequenced material came from PBMCs or a T cell subset sorted from them (not recorded which). The rearrangement uses TRBV19 and TRBJ1-2; 7 bases match TRBD1. In DNA, the CDR3 is TGTGCCAGTAGTGGCAACAGGGGAAAGTCAAATGGCTACACCTTC. It is translated as CASSGNRGKSNGYTF. Supplemented by reference TRBV19 and TRBJ1-2, the full variable domain reads DGGITQSPKYLFRKEGQNVTLSCEQNLNHDAMYWYRQDPGQGLRLIYYSQIVNDFQKGDIAEGYSVSREKKESFPLTVTSAQKNPTAFYLCASSGNRGKSNGYTFGSGTRLTVV.